This TCR beta chain stems from a study of low-dose radiotherapy and immunotherapy resistance in tumors. Gene-specific TRAV and TRBV primers were used for first-strand cDNA, covering alpha and beta chains. Using a constant-region primer together with a V-primer adapter, TCRs were subjected to around 20 PCR cycles of amplification. TCRdb recomputed calls from the reads with MiXCR, one row per CDR3 protein. Of 80,000 to 95,000 distinct CDR3 sequences listed, roughly 9% are singletons. This sample's time point: before trial treatment. The CDR3 runs to 13 residues. V was cut by 6 bases and J by 1 base, with 7 bases left in between. The germline V gene encodes CDR1 SGHRS and CDR2 YFSETQ. This clonotype showed up many times.

This clonotype was sampled from a male donor with prostate cancer. The sample in question was PBMCs, obtained before treatment. The V and J genes are TRBV5-1 and TRBJ2-2, with D tentatively TRBD1 (6 bases). The CDR3 DNA reads as TGCGCCAGCACGACAGGGAACACCGGGGAGCTGTTTTTT. As protein: CASTTGNTGELFF.